This T cell receptor beta chain was sequenced in a study of T cell clones after liver transplantation. Study as a whole: Samples came from ITN030ST, which attempted immunosuppression withdrawal within 2 years of liver transplantation.

The junction had 1 base not matched to a gene; V was cut back by 7 bases and J by 4 bases. Germline CDR1 SGHTA, CDR2 FQGNSA. This CDR3 has 13 residues. General study findings and limits: These preliminary findings come from unstandardized post-transplant sampling times.

The protocol was immunoSEQ multiplex PCR, while the TCRdb copy is restricted to in-frame clones and leaves out a portion. The top ten clones hold 10% to 15% of a sample with around 20,000 clones, about 87% of them seen once. Points on this clone: Its antigen is not identified.

This chain links TRBV7-2 with TRBJ2-1, with 10 bases identical to TRBD2. Sequenced material: CD8+ T cells from blood, taken before liver transplant. This receptor was identified in a human donor who received a liver transplant. The CDR3 is CASIAGGYNEQFF. The DNA of the CDR3 is TGTGCCAGCATAGCGGGGGGATACAATGAGCAGTTCTTC.